These 25 T cell receptor beta chains came from one sample sequenced in a study of blood T cells in healthy people across ages. Next came a second PCR, run for about 6 to 12 cycles, which used a sample-barcoded 5' primer along with a J-beta primer mix. In TCRdb, the 5' RACE reads were re-called with MiXCR into one record per CDR3 protein. The sample lists 1.8 million or so distinct CDR3 sequences; about two fifths were seen once. Sequenced sample: blood. These receptor sequences come from a human donor in good health.

V gene TRBV29-1 combines with J gene TRBJ1-2, with 8 nucleotides matching TRBD1. The V and J ends lost 4 bases and 4 bases, in that order; junction bases with no gene match: 5. From germline, CDR1 is SQVTM and CDR2 ANQGSEA. This CDR3 is 13 amino acids long. The CDR3 region is CSVALGQGYGYTF. The CDR3 DNA sequence: TGCAGCGTTGCACTTGGACAGGGCTATGGCTACACCTTC.

The chain combines TRBV7-2 with TRBJ2-5; D gene uncertain. Gene TRBJ2-7 matches the end of the DNA better, so the J call may be wrong. CDR1 is SGHTA, CDR2 FQGNSA, per germline. CDR3 length: 15 amino acids. CDR3: CASSFAGSRTYEQYF. Written as DNA, the CDR3 is TGTGCCAGCAGCTTTGCTGGTTCTCGAACCTACGAGCAGTACTTC.

CDR3 residues: CSVERRLTNTEAFF. Here the CDR3 DNA reads TGCAGCGTTGAACGTCGGCTCACGAACACTGAAGCTTTCTTT. The chain uses TRBV29-1 and TRBJ1-1; D not resolved. Trimming pared 2 bases from V and 1 base from J, leaving 11 bases between. The CDR3 runs to 14 residues. Germline V gives CDR1 SQVTM, CDR2 ANQGSEA.

This clonotype showed up just a few times. In nucleotides, the CDR3 is TGTGCCAGCAGTTCCCAAAGACAGGGGAGTAATCAGCCCCAGCATTTT. Amino acid sequence: CASSSQRQGSNQPQHF. The V gene is TRBV6-2 or TRBV6-3, the J gene TRBJ1-5; 8 bases match TRBD1. Germline values: CDR1 MNHEY, CDR2 SVGEGT. V was pared by 4 bases and J by 4 bases, with 9 bases of the junction left unmatched. CDR3 length: 16 residues.

The V call is TRBV5-1, the J call TRBJ2-5, with D possibly TRBD2 on 5 matching bases. Between the trimmed V and J ends, which lost 3 bases and 5 bases, there was a span of 17 bases. The CDR3 spans 15 residues. Germline V lookup: CDR1 SGHRS, CDR2 YFSETQ. CDR3 bases: TGCGCCAGCAGCTCGGGGATTTCCGTTGGGGAGACCCAGTACTTC. Translating gives CASSSGISVGETQYF.

This clonotype was seen a handful of times. V usage is TRBV2 and J usage is TRBJ2-3; no firm D call. There are 15 residues in the CDR3. Germline values: CDR1 SNHLY, CDR2 FYNNEI. V lost 1 base and J 0 bases, leaving 8 bases between the germline ends. DNA for the CDR3: TGTGCCAGCAGTGAAGGGGTGGAAAGCACAGATACGCAGTATTTT. Translating it yields CASSEGVESTDTQYF. Variable domain in full (rest from reference TRBV2 and TRBJ2-3): EPEVTQTPSHQVTQMGQEVILRCVPISNHLYFYWYRQILGQKVEFLVSFYNNEISEKSEIFDDQFSVERPDGSNFTLKIRSTKLEDSAMYFCASSEGVESTDTQYFGPGTRLTVL.

This chain joins TRBV10-3 and TRBJ1-2; maybe TRBD1 (5 bases). The CDR3 is 13 amino acids. Trimming removed 7 bases from V and 4 bases from J, with 13 bases in between. Germline CDR1 reads ENHRY; CDR2 reads SYGVKD. The chain's CDR3 is CAINRDGVYGYTF. The DNA for the CDR3 is TGTGCCATCAATCGGGACGGCGTCTATGGCTACACCTTC.

This chain connects TRBV4-3 to TRBJ1-6; the D gene is possibly TRBD1 (6 bases). The germline V gene has CDR1 LGHNA and CDR2 YSLEER. This CDR3 comprises 15 residues. The ends were cut back, 2 bases at V and 7 bases at J, with 12 bases in the middle. The CDR3 DNA follows: TGCGCCAGCAGCCAATTACAGGGTCCAAATTCACCCCTCCACTTT. Translation: CASSQLQGPNSPLHF.

This clonotype was seen only a few times. The CDR3 nucleotides read TGTGCCAGCAGAGTCGCGTACGAGCAGTACTTC. Protein: CASRVAYEQYF. The chain couples TRBV12-3 or TRBV12-4 to TRBJ2-7; D remains ambiguous. Between the trimmed V and J ends, which lost 6 bases and 4 bases, there was a span of 7 bases. CDR3 length equals 11 residues.

This clonotype was picked up a small number of times. This chain uses TRBV29-1 with TRBJ2-7; 12 nucleotides agree with TRBD1. The CDR3 spans 18 residues. Germline values: CDR1 SQVTM, CDR2 ANQGSEA. Germline trimming cut 2 bases from V and 3 bases from J; bases unmatched to any gene: 14. Written as DNA, the CDR3 is TGCAGCGTTGAACCCGGGACAGGGGGCGATACGTTGGGCTACGAGCAGTACTTC. This codes for CSVEPGTGGDTLGYEQYF.

The chain has TRBV2 and TRBJ1-1; maybe TRBD1 (5 bases). The V end lost 7 bases, the J end lost 9 bases, and 15 bases lay between the germline ends. Germline lookup yields CDR1 SNHLY and CDR2 FYNNEI. The CDR3 is made up of 12 amino acids. The CDR3 DNA sequence: TGTGCCAGCACCGTAAGGGGTTTGAAAGCTTTCTTT. Encoded protein: CASTVRGLKAFF.

CDR3 loop: CASSQLAASTYEQYF. The CDR3 DNA sequence: TGCGCCAGCAGCCAATTGGCCGCGAGTACCTACGAGCAGTACTTC. The chain carries TRBV4-3 and TRBJ2-7; no definite D call. V gave up 2 bases and J gave up 2 bases, with 13 bases separating them. This CDR3 is built from 15 residues. Germline values: CDR1 LGHNA, CDR2 YSLEER.

The chain carries TRBV4-3 and TRBJ2-1; possible D gene TRBD2, 6 bases. V was trimmed by 4 bases and J by 9 bases, leaving 10 bases between them. Germline lookup yields CDR1 LGHNA and CDR2 YSLEER. This CDR3 spans 12 amino acids. The CDR3 nucleotides are TGCGCCAGCAGCCGCCGGAGGGGTGAGCAGTTCTTC. Translated: CASSRRRGEQFF.

This sequence joins TRBV6-5 and TRBJ2-1; D unclear. The CDR3 is made up of 16 amino acids. Trimming stripped 5 bases from V and 6 bases from J, with 20 bases between. Germline values: CDR1 MNHEY, CDR2 SVGAGI. CDR3 nucleotides: TGTGCCAGCAGTCACCCTCTATTGGATATAGGCAATGAGCAGTTCTTC. Amino acids: CASSHPLLDIGNEQFF.

For this clonotype: One junction end disagrees with the germline gene, perhaps due to a read error. The V gene is TRBV7-2, the J gene TRBJ2-4, with a tentative D call TRBD1 (6 bases). CDR3 size: 16 residues. Germline V gene lookup returns CDR1 SGHTA and CDR2 FQGNSA. DNA for the CDR3: TGTGCCGGCAGCTCCCCCCCGGGACACATGAGGGACATTCAGTACTTC. Its translation is CAGSSPPGHMRDIQYF.

This chain joins TRBV7-8 and TRBJ2-7, with unresolved D. Trimming removed 1 base from V and 6 bases from J, with 10 bases in between. Per the germline V gene, CDR1 is SGHVS and CDR2 is FQNEAQ. This CDR3 contains 13 residues. DNA of the CDR3: TGTGCCAGCAGCTTAGGGCACGACTCCGAGCAGTACTTC. Translated: CASSLGHDSEQYF.

The V call is TRBV3-1, the J call TRBJ1-2; D is possibly TRBD1 (5 bases). The germline gives CDR1 LGHDT, CDR2 YNNKEL (reference sequence). V lost 4 bases and J lost 1, with 16 bases in between. CDR3 length: 16 residues. The CDR3 spells CASSPYGGDLNYGYTF. The CDR3 DNA follows: TGTGCCAGCAGCCCATATGGAGGGGACCTTAACTATGGCTACACCTTC.

This clonotype occurred once. The J gene is TRBJ2-5, the V gene TRBV7-4, with D unresolved. Germline CDR1 and CDR2: SGHVT and SQSDAQ. Trimming left V 1 base short and J 2 bases short, with 8 bases between. This CDR3 comprises 14 residues. DNA for the CDR3: TGTGCCAGCAGCTTAGATACAGAACAAGAGACCCAGTACTTC. It specifies CASSLDTEQETQYF.

This clonotype was detected ten times or more. J is TRBJ2-1 and V is TRBV6-1; 7 bases are shared with TRBD1. In germline, CDR1 is MNHNS, CDR2 SASEGT. The CDR3 runs 15 residues. Germline trimming cut 2 bases from V and 5 bases from J; bases unmatched to any gene: 6. The CDR3 DNA reads TGTGCCAGCAGTGAAAAATCAGGGGGAAACAATGAGCAGTTCTTC. Protein product: CASSEKSGGNNEQFF.

In its sample, this clonotype was seen a few times. V and J are TRBV29-1 and TRBJ2-5; a possible D gene is TRBD1 (5 bases). Germline assignment: CDR1 SQVTM and CDR2 ANQGSEA. CDR3 length: 14 amino acids. V was shortened by 0 bases and J by 4 bases, with 12 bases between the two germline ends. The CDR3 bases are TGCAGCGTTGAAGATCTTACCAGGGCAGAGACCCAGTACTTC. This encodes CSVEDLTRAETQYF.

This clonotype was counted once. This chain uses TRBV7-2 with TRBJ1-5; 7 bases are shared with TRBD1. Trimming removed 5 bases from V and 3 bases from J; junction bases left unmatched: 13. The length of the CDR3 is 17 residues. Germline-derived CDR1 and CDR2 are SGHTA and FQGNSA. The CDR3, as DNA: TGTGCCAGCAGCAGTCGGGACAGTGGGGGATCCAATCAGCCCCAGCATTTT. Translating gives CASSSRDSGGSNQPQHF. The variable domain in full, completed from reference TRBV7-2 and TRBJ1-5, reads GAGVSQSPSNKVTEKGKDVELRCDPISGHTALYWYRQSLGQGLEFLIYFQGNSAPDKSGLPSDRFSAERTGGSVSTLTIQRTQQEDSAVYLCASSSRDSGGSNQPQHFGDGTRLSIL.

This clonotype appeared a few times. The gene calls are TRBV10-3 and TRBJ2-7; TRBD1 matches 8 bases. The ends lost 2 bases at V and 6 bases at J; junction bases unmatched: 6. In germline, CDR1 is ENHRY, CDR2 SYGVKD. This CDR3 region has 14 residues. The CDR3 coding sequence is TGTGCCATCAGTGAGGAAGACAGGGGAGGCGAGCAGTACTTC. This codes for CAISEEDRGGEQYF.

The chain carries TRBV20-1 and TRBJ2-5; 10 bases are a match to TRBD2. CDR3 length: 15 amino acids. Trimming cost V 0 bases and J 2 bases; bases outside gene matches: 3. Germline CDR1 is DFQATT and CDR2 is SNEGSKA (reference sequence). The CDR3 here is CSARDQLAGQETQYF. DNA for the CDR3: TGCAGTGCTAGAGACCAACTAGCGGGGCAAGAGACCCAGTACTTC.

CDR3 region: CASMPDLQETQYF. For the CDR3, the DNA is TGTGCCAGCATGCCCGACTTGCAAGAGACCCAGTACTTC. The V gene is TRBV2, the J gene TRBJ2-5, with unresolved D. Germline CDR1 reads SNHLY; CDR2 reads FYNNEI. V shed 7 bases and J shed 2 bases, with 11 bases lying between them. The CDR3 runs to 13 residues.

The CDR3 sequence: CASSLMGLNEQFF. Here the CDR3 DNA reads TGTGCCAGCAGTTTAATGGGACTCAATGAGCAGTTCTTC. The genes are TRBV12-3 or TRBV12-4 and TRBJ2-1; D is possibly TRBD2 (6 bases). Trimming shortened V by 2 bases and J by 6 bases, and 8 bases separated the two germline ends. The CDR3 totals 13 residues.